The 8 T cell receptor beta chains presented below share a single source sample, sequenced in a study of beta chain features in type 1 diabetes (dated by TCRdb to the late 2010s). Summary of the overall study and its limitations: In all four CD4+ subsets, TCRB CDR3 length was moderately but significantly shorter in type 1 diabetes patients.

The antigens these receptors bind are not known. Receptors were amplified or captured by the immunoSEQ multiplex PCR assay. All of the isolated RNA was reverse transcribed with the High Capacity cDNA Reverse Transcription Kit, so expressed TCRB transcripts were sequenced. In its TCRdb copy, this immuneACCESS table keeps in-frame sequences only and misses some clones. Where compared with another copy, unresolved V genes explain less than half of these, and the others have no known cause. This sample is represented by about 650,000 clones; roughly an eighth of them were singletons. The ten largest clones represent over 0.1% of the sample. The sequenced sample consisted of naive CD4+ T cells from blood. Taken with the paper, the label for cell subset or site translates to: true naive CD4+ T cells. The receptors were gathered from a man aged 30 to 39 with type 1 diabetes.

The table lists this clone with a few counts. V usage is TRBV7-9 and J usage is TRBJ1-2; a weak D match, TRBD1 (6 bases). Deletions cut 2 bases from V and 2 bases from J, with 9 bases between. Germline values: CDR1 SEHNR, CDR2 FQNEAQ (reference sequence). The CDR3 spans 14 residues. Here the CDR3 DNA reads TGTGCCAGCAGCTTATGGCAGGGGAACTATGGCTACACCTTC. This codes for CASSLWQGNYGYTF.

In this sample, this clone turned up a few times. The chain has TRBV4-3 and TRBJ1-2, with TRBD1 as a possible D gene (6 bases). With 3 bases removed from V and 7 bases from J, the gap between germline ends came to 18 bases. From germline, CDR1 is LGHNA and CDR2 YSLEER. The CDR3 is 15 residues long. CDR3 nucleotide sequence: TGCGCCAGCAGCCATTTCCATCTACAGGGAGTTGGCTACACCTTC. Its translation is CASSHFHLQGVGYTF.

The V call is TRBV6-1, the J call TRBJ2-1, with D unresolved. Germline-derived CDR1 and CDR2 are MNHNS and SASEGT. Trimming took 6 bases from V and 4 from J, leaving 4 bases between them. The CDR3 spans 11 residues. CDR3 amino acids: CASSQYNEQFF. CDR3 bases: TGTGCCAGCAGCCAGTACAATGAGCAGTTCTTC.

The rearrangement links TRBV9 to TRBJ1-5; D is possibly TRBD1 (6 bases). Looked up from germline, CDR1 is SGDLS and CDR2 is YYNGEE. This CDR3 contains 14 residues. The V end was cut by 0 bases, the J end by 6 bases, with 10 bases between. CDR3 protein: CASSVGRGGQPQHF. The CDR3 DNA follows: TGTGCCAGCAGCGTAGGCAGGGGAGGTCAGCCCCAGCATTTT.

The chain carries TRBV25-1 and TRBJ2-7; possibly TRBD1 for D (6 bases). This CDR3 region has 13 residues. Germline-derived CDR1 and CDR2 are MGHDK and SYGVNS. V lost 7 bases to trimming and J lost 5 bases, with 15 bases between them. CDR3 in DNA: TGTGCCAGCACCCGACAGGTACCTGACGAGCAGTACTTC. Protein sequence: CASTRQVPDEQYF.

The gene calls are TRBV9 and TRBJ1-2; possible D gene TRBD1, 5 bases. CDR1 is SGDLS, CDR2 YYNGEE, per germline. CDR3 length: 15 residues. The germline V and J ends were trimmed by 0 bases and 6 bases, with 15 bases remaining between them. Written as DNA, the CDR3 is TGTGCCAGCAGCGTAGCTCTGGGTAAAGGGGATGGCTACACCTTC. Translating gives CASSVALGKGDGYTF.

The V and J genes are TRBV7-2 and TRBJ1-5; 7 positions match TRBD1. Unmatched junction bases numbered 9, after V lost 3 bases and J lost 7 bases. The CDR3 extends over 15 amino acids. Germline-derived CDR1 and CDR2 are SGHTA and FQGNSA. Written as DNA, the CDR3 is TGTGCCAGCAGCTTTCAGGGGGGATCCGGGCAGCCCCAGCATTTT. Encoded protein: CASSFQGGSGQPQHF.

This clone appeared a few times. This chain joins TRBV6-6 and TRBJ2-6; no reliable D call. The CDR3 is made up of 16 amino acids. V was trimmed by 8 bases and J by 0 bases, leaving 14 bases between them. CDR1 is MNHNY and CDR2 is SVGAGI in the germline V gene (reference sequence). CDR3 sequence: CASGDASVSGANVLTF. The CDR3 coding sequence is TGTGCCAGCGGCGACGCATCCGTCTCTGGGGCCAACGTCCTGACTTTC.